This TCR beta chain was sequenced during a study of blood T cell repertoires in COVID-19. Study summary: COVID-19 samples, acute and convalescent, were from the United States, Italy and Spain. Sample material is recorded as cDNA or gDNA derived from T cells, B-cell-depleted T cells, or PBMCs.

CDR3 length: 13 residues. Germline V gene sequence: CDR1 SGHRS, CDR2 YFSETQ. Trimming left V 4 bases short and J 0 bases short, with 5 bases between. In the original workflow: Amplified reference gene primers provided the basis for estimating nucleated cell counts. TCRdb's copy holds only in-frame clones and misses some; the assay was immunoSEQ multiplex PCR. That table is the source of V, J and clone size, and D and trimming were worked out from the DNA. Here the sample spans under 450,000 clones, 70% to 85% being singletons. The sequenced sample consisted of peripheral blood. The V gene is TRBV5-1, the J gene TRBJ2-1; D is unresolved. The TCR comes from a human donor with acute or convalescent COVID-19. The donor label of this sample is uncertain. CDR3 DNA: TGCGCCAGCAGCAGGAGCTCCTACAATGAGCAGTTCTTC. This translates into CASSRSSYNEQFF.